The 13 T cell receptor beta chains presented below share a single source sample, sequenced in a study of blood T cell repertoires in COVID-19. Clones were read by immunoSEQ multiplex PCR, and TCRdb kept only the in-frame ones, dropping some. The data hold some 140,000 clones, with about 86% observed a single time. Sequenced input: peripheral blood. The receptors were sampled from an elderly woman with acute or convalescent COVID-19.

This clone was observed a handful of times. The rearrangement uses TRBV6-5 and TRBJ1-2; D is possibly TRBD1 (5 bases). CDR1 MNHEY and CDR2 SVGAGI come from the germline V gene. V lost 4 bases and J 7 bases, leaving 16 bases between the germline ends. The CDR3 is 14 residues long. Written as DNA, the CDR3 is TGTGCCAGCAGTTCCCAGGGTTTTTTTGGTGGCTACACCTTC. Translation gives CASSSQGFFGGYTF.

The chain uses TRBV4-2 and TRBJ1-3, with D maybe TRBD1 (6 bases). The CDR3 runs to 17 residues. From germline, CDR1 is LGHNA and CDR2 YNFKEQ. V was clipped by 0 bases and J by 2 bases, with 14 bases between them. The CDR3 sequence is CASSQEWTAAAGNTIYF. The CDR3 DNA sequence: TGTGCCAGCAGCCAAGAGTGGACAGCCGCTGCTGGAAACACCATATATTTT.

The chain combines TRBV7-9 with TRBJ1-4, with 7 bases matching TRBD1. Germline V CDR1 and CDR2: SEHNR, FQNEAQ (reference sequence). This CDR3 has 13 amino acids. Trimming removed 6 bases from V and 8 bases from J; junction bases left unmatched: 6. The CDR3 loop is CASSFDRDEKLFF. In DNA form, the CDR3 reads TGTGCCAGCAGTTTTGACAGGGACGAAAAACTGTTTTTT.

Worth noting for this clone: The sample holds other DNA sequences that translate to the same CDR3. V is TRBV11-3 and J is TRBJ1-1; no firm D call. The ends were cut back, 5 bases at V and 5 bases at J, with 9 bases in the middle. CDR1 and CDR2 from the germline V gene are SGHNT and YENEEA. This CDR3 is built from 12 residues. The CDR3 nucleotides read TGTGCCAGCAGCCGCACCGGGACTGAAGCTTTCTTT. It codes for CASSRTGTEAFF.

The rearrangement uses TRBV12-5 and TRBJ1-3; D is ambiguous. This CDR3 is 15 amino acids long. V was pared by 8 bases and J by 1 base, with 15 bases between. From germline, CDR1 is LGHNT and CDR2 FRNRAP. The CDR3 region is CASTKGGLSGNTIYF. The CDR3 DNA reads TGTGCTAGTACGAAAGGCGGCTTATCTGGAAACACCATATATTTT.

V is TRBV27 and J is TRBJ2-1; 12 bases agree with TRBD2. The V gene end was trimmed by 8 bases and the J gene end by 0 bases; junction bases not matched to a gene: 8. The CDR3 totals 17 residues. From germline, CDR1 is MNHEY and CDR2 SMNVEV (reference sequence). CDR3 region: CASRLAGVKSSYNEQFF. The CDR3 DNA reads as TGTGCCAGCCGACTAGCGGGGGTCAAAAGCTCCTACAATGAGCAGTTCTTC.

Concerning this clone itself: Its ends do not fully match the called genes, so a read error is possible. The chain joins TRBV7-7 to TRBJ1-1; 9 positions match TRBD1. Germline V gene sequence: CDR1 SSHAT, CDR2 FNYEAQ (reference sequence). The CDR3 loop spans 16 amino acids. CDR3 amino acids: CASSFEAYRGRGEAFF. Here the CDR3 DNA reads TGTGCTAGCAGCTTTGAAGCATACAGGGGGCGAGGTGAAGCTTTCTTT.

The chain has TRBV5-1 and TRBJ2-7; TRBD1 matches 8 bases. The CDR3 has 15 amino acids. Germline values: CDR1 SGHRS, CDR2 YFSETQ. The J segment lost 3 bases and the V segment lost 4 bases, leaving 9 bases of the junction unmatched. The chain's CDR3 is CASSPGTGSYYEQYF. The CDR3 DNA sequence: TGCGCCAGCAGCCCCGGGACAGGTTCCTACTACGAGCAGTACTTC.

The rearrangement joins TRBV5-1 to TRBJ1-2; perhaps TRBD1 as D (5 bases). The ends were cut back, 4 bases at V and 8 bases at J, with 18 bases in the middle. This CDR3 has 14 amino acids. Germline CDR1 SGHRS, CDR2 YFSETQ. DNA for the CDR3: TGCGCCAGCAGCCTGGAAAGGGGCCTCAGCGGCTACACCTTC. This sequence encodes CASSLERGLSGYTF.

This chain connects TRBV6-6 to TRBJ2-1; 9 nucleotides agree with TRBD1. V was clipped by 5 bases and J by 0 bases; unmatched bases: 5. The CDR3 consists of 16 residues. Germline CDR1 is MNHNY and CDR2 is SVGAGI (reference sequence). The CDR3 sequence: CASSRQGVSSYNEQFF. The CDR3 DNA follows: TGTGCCAGCAGTCGACAGGGGGTGAGCTCCTACAATGAGCAGTTCTTC.

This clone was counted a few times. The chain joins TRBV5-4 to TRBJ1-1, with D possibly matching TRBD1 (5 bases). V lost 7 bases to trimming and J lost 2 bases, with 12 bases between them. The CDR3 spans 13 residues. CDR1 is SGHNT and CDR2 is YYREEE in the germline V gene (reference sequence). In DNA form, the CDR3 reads TGTGCCAGCTGGGGCCAGCCTAACACTGAAGCTTTCTTT. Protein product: CASWGQPNTEAFF.

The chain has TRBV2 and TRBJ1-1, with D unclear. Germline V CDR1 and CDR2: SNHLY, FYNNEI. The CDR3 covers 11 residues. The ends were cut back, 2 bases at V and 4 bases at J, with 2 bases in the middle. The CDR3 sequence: CASSERTEAFF. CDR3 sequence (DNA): TGTGCCAGCAGTGAACGCACTGAAGCTTTCTTT. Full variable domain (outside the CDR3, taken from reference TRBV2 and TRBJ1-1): EPEVTQTPSHQVTQMGQEVILRCVPISNHLYFYWYRQILGQKVEFLVSFYNNEISEKSEIFDDQFSVERPDGSNFTLKIRSTKLEDSAMYFCASSERTEAFFGQGTRLTVV.

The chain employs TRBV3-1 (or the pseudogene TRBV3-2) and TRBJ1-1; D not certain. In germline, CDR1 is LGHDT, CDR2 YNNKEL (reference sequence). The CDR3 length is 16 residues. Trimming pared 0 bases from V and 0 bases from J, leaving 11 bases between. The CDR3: CASSQEWAQMNTEAFF. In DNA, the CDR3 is TGTGCCAGCAGCCAAGAGTGGGCACAGATGAACACTGAAGCTTTCTTT.